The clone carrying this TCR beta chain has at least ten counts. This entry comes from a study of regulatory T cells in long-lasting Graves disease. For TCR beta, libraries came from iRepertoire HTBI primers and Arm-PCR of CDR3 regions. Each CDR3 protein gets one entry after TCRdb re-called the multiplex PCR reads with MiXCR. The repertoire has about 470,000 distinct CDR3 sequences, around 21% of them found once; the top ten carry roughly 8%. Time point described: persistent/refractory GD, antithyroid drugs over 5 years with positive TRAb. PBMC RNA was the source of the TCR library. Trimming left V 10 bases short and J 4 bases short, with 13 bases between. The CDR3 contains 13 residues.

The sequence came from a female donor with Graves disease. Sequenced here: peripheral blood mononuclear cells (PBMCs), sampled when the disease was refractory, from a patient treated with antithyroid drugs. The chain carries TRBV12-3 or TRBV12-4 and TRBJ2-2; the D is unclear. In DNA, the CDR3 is TGTGCCACCCACCGCTCGGGCACCGGGGAGCTGTTTTTT. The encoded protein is CATHRSGTGELFF.